This T cell receptor beta chain was profiled in a study of blood T cell repertoires in COVID-19. Study-wide background: The cDNA or gDNA used as material had been derived from T cells, B-cell-depleted T cells, or PBMCs.

The CDR3 covers 13 residues. Trimming took 4 bases from V and 1 from J, leaving 7 bases between them. The V gene's germline CDR1 is LNHDA and CDR2 SQIVND (reference sequence). TCRdb's copy holds only in-frame clones and misses some; the assay was immunoSEQ multiplex PCR. The data show 250,000 to 300,000 clones, roughly nine tenths seen once. Material for sequencing was peripheral blood. The TCR originated in a man aged 18-30 years with active or convalescent COVID-19. The chain links TRBV19 to TRBJ1-1, with D perhaps TRBD1 (6 bases). The CDR3 DNA reads TGTGCCAGTAGTAGGGGACAGAACACTGAAGCTTTCTTT. Translating gives CASSRGQNTEAFF.